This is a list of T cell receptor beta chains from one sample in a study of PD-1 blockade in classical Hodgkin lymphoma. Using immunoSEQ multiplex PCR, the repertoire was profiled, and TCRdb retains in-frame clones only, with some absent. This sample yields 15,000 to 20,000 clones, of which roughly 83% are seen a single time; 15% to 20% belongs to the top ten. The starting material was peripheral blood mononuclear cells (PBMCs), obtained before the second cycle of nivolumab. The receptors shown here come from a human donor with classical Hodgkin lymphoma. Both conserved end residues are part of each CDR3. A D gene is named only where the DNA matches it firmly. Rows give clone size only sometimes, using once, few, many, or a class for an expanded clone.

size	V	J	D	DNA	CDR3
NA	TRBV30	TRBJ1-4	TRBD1	TGTGCCTGGGATGGAATTGACAGGGGGGATGAAAAACTGTTTTTT	CAWDGIDRGDEKLFF
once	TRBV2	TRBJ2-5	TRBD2	TGTGCCAGCAGTCTCAAAGTAGCGGGGGGAGCCTTGGCCCAGTACTTC	CASSLKVAGGALAQYF
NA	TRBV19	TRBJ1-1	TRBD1	TGTGCCAGTAGTAGGGAGTCACAGGGGATCACTGAAGCTTTCTTT	CASSRESQGITEAFF
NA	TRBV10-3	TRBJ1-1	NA	TGTGCCATCAGTGAGTCAGGGGCTGTGCTGATGAACACTGAAGCTTTCTTT	CAISESGAVLMNTEAFF
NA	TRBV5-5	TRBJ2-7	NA	TGTGCCAGCAGCCCCCAGGGGGGAGCCTACGAGCAGTACTTC	CASSPQGGAYEQYF
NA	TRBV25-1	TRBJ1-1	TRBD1	TGTGCCAGCAGTGAATGGGACAGGGCCTCTGAAGCTTTCTTT	CASSEWDRASEAFF
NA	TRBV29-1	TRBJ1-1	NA	TGCAGCGTTGTGGGGCCCGAGAACACTGAAGCTTTCTTT	CSVVGPENTEAFF
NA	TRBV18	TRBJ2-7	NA	TGTGCCAGCTCACCACCGTCAACAAGCGGCTACGAGCAGTACTTC	CASSPPSTSGYEQYF
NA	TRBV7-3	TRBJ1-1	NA	TGTGCCAGCAGATTGACCCGGAACACTGAAGCTTTCTTT	CASRLTRNTEAFF
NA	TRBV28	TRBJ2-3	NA	TGTGCCAGCAGTTTTCTCCAGGGAACAGATACGCAGTATTTT	CASSFLQGTDTQYF
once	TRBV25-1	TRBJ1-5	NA	TGTGCCAGCAGCCGATGGGGCTATCAGCCCCAGCATTTT	CASSRWGYQPQHF
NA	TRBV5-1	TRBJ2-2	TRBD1	TGCGCCACCTTCCCCGGGACAGCGAACACCGGGGAGCTGTTTTTT	CATFPGTANTGELFF
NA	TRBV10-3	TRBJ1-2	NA	TGTGCCATCAGTGCTAATGATGAGACTACCTCCACCTTC	CAISANDETTSTF
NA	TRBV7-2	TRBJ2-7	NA	TGTGCCAGCAGCCCAGGCTGGACCTACGAGCAGTACTTC	CASSPGWTYEQYF
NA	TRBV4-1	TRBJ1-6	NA	TGCGCCAGCAGCCAAGCAGATTTTCTCGGACAGAAGAATTCACCCCTCCACTTT	CASSQADFLGQKNSPLHF
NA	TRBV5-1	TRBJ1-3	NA	TGCGCCAGCAGCTTGGATGGGGGCCGAAACACCATATATTTT	CASSLDGGRNTIYF
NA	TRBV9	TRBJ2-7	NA	TGTGCCAGCAGCCCTGCAGGGGTGAGTACCTACGAGCAGTACTTC	CASSPAGVSTYEQYF
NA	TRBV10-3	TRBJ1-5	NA	TGTGCCATCAGTGAAGGGGGGCTACGCAATCAGCCCCAGCATTTT	CAISEGGLRNQPQHF
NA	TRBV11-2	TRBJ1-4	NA	TGTGCCAGCAGCCCGTTGGAGGGGTGTAATGAAAAACTGTTTTTT	CASSPLEGCNEKLFF
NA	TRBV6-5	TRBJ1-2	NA	TGTGCCAGCAGTGATCCGTGGATGAGGAATGGCTACACCTTC	CASSDPWMRNGYTF
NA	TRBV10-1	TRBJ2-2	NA	TGCGCCAGCAGCCTGGATGCGATTTCGAACGCCGGGGAGCTGTTTTTT	CASSLDAISNAGELFF
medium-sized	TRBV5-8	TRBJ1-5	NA	TGTGCCAGCACCCTGGGCAGGGATAGCAATCAGCCCCAGCATTTT	CASTLGRDSNQPQHF
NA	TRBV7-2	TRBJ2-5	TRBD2	TGTGCCAGCAGCTTAGAAGCGGGAGGGCCCGCAGAGACCCAGTACTTC	CASSLEAGGPAETQYF
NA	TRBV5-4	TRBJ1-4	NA	TGTGCCAGCAGCCTTCCAACTAATGAAAAACTGTTTTTT	CASSLPTNEKLFF
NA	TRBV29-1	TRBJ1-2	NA	TGCAGCGTTGAAGATGACAGGCTAAACTATGGCTACACCTTC	CSVEDDRLNYGYTF
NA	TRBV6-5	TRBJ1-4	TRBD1	TGTGCCAGCAGTTTTCGGACAGGAAGAAATGAAAAACTGTTTTTT	CASSFRTGRNEKLFF
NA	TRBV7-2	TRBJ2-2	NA	TGTGCCAGCAGCTTAAGCTCATGGGCCGGGGAGCTGTTTTTT	CASSLSSWAGELFF
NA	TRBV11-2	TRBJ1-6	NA	TGTGCCAGCAGCTTAACCTGGGATTTAGATAATTCACCCCTCCACTTT	CASSLTWDLDNSPLHF
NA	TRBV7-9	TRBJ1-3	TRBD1	TGTGCCAGCAGCCCCCGGGACAGGGAGCGCACCATATATTTT	CASSPRDRERTIYF
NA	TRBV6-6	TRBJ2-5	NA	TGTGCCAGCAGCTCCGCCTCAGGAAGGTTGAAGGAGACCCAGTACTTC	CASSSASGRLKETQYF
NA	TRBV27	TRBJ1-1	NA	TGTGCCAGCAGTTCAGAGCTGAACACTGAAGCTTTCTTT	CASSSELNTEAFF
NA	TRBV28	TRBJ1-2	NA	TGTGCCAGCAGTTCGGGGGGAGGTGGCTACACCTTC	CASSSGGGGYTF
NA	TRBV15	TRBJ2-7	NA	TGTGCCACCAGCAGTAGGGGCACCTACGAGCAGTACTTC	CATSSRGTYEQYF
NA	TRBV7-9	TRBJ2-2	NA	TGTGCCAGCAGCTTAGGGGTGGCGGACAGCCTGAACACCGGGGAGCTGTTTTTT	CASSLGVADSLNTGELFF
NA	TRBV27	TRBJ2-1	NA	TGTGCCAGCAGTTTAGACAGCGGCTCCTACAATGAGCAGTTCTTC	CASSLDSGSYNEQFF
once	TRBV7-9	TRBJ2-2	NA	TGTGCCAGCAGCTCGAAACTAGCCACCGGGGAGCTGTTTTTT	CASSSKLATGELFF
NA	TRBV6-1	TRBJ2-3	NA	TGTGCCAGCAGCCTACTAAAGCCTTACACAGATACGCAGTATTTT	CASSLLKPYTDTQYF